A single sample gave rise to the 18 T cell receptor beta chains below, sequenced in a study of blood T cell repertoires in COVID-19. Clones were sequenced by immunoSEQ multiplex PCR, and TCRdb holds only the in-frame ones, with some missing. The data contain about 250,000 clones, roughly 80% of them singletons. The sequencing input was peripheral blood. The receptors derive from a woman over 75 with acute or convalescent COVID-19.

The V gene is TRBV10-1, the J gene TRBJ1-2; 10 bases are a match to TRBD1. The V segment lost 4 bases and the J segment 12 bases; nucleotides outside the gene matches: 8. This CDR3 is 13 amino acids long. The germline V gene has CDR1 WNHNN and CDR2 SYGVQD (reference sequence). CDR3 protein: CASSAGTGDRHTF. The DNA for the CDR3 is TGCGCCAGCAGTGCTGGGACAGGGGATCGTCACACCTTC.

This clone was observed once. The V gene is TRBV27, the J gene TRBJ2-1; D not certain. V was shortened by 2 bases and J by 9 bases, with 8 bases between the two germline ends. CDR3 length: 12 residues. The germline CDR1 and CDR2 sequences are MNHEY and SMNVEV (reference sequence). The CDR3 here is CASSLIGSEQFF. In DNA form, the CDR3 reads TGTGCCAGCAGTTTAATCGGGTCTGAGCAGTTCTTC.

This clone occurred once. The chain uses TRBV20-1 and TRBJ2-7, with a weak D call TRBD1 (5 bases). Per germline, CDR1 DFQATT and CDR2 SNEGSKA (reference sequence). This CDR3 has 11 amino acids. V lost 3 bases to trimming and J lost 6 bases, with 9 bases between them. DNA for the CDR3: TGCAGTGCTAGCTCCCAGGGCGAGCAGTACTTC. It translates to CSASSQGEQYF.

There are a few counts of this clone. The V call is TRBV7-9, the J call TRBJ2-1; 13 nucleotides agree with TRBD2. CDR1 and CDR2 (germline): SEHNR, FQNEAQ (reference sequence). V lost 5 bases, J lost 11 bases, and 9 bases stayed unmatched. The CDR3 has 15 residues. CDR3 residues: CASSPGTSGTRQQFF. As DNA, the CDR3 is TGTGCCAGCAGCCCCGGGACTAGCGGGACCAGACAGCAGTTCTTC. The variable domain in full, completed from reference TRBV7-9 and TRBJ2-1, reads DTGVSQNPRHKITKRGQNVTFRCDPISEHNRLYWYRQTLGQGPEFLTYFQNEAQLEKSRLLSDRFSAERPKGSFSTLEIQRTEQGDSAMYLCASSPGTSGTRQQFFGPGTRLTVL.

This sequence joins TRBV7-2 and TRBJ2-7; 10 nucleotides align to TRBD2. CDR3 length equals 15 residues. CDR1 and CDR2 from the germline V gene are SGHTA and FQGNSA. The junction had 9 bases not matched to a gene; V was cut back by 8 bases and J by 2 bases. The CDR3 DNA sequence: TGTGCCAGCTGCGAGCGGGGGGGCCGGACCTACGAGCAGTACTTC. It specifies CASCERGGRTYEQYF.

V usage is TRBV7-9 and J usage is TRBJ2-7; 9 nucleotides align to TRBD1. Per germline, CDR1 SEHNR and CDR2 FQNEAQ (reference sequence). J gave up 5 bases and V 5 bases, and 22 bases lay outside the gene matches. There are 19 residues in the CDR3. Here the CDR3 reads CASSRLTGTGSARGHEQYF. Here the CDR3 DNA reads TGTGCCAGCAGCAGACTCACCGGGACAGGGTCGGCGAGGGGACACGAGCAGTACTTC.

This chain connects TRBV6-5 to TRBJ2-7; 7 nucleotides line up with TRBD2. Germline CDR1 MNHEY, CDR2 SVGAGI. The CDR3 totals 15 residues. The junction had 16 bases not matched to a gene; V was cut back by 8 bases and J by 6 bases. As DNA, the CDR3 is TGTGCCAGCTGGGGGGGAGAGACCCACTACGGCGAGCAGTACTTC. Its translation is CASWGGETHYGEQYF.

The chain uses TRBV10-1 and TRBJ2-1, with a weak D call TRBD2 (5 bases). The length of the CDR3 is 13 residues. Germline lookup yields CDR1 WNHNN and CDR2 SYGVQD (reference sequence). With 6 bases removed from V and 15 bases from J, the gap between germline ends came to 21 bases. The DNA for the CDR3 is TGCGCCAGCAGGACCGGGAACTCCGCGTCATTGTTCTTC. It is translated as CASRTGNSASLFF.

In this sample, this clone turned up once. The same CDR3 also results from other DNA sequences found in this sample. The gene calls are TRBV12-5 and TRBJ2-2; tentative D call: TRBD2 (6 bases). The CDR3 has 15 residues. Trimming pared 2 bases from V and 2 bases from J, leaving 9 bases between. The germline V gene encodes CDR1 LGHNT and CDR2 FRNRAP. The CDR3 loop reads CASGLSAGNTGELFF. The DNA of the CDR3 is TGTGCTAGTGGTTTGTCAGCGGGCAACACCGGGGAGCTGTTTTTT.

The CDR3 here is CASSTLGGQGTYNEQFF. In DNA form, the CDR3 reads TGTGCCAGTAGTACCCTCGGGGGACAGGGAACCTACAATGAGCAGTTCTTC. The rearrangement links TRBV19 to TRBJ2-1, with 9 bases aligning to TRBD1. CDR3 length: 17 residues. The V and J ends lost 4 bases and 2 bases, in that order; junction bases with no gene match: 9. CDR1 and CDR2 from the germline V gene are LNHDA and SQIVND (reference sequence).

The chain links TRBV7-2 to TRBJ2-1, with D possibly being TRBD2 (5 bases). Trimming left V 3 bases short and J 1 base short, with 13 bases between. Germline V gene lookup returns CDR1 SGHTA and CDR2 FQGNSA. The length of the CDR3 is 16 residues. The CDR3 loop reads CASSFVKGSSYNEQFF. In DNA form, the CDR3 reads TGTGCCAGCAGCTTTGTAAAAGGGAGTTCCTACAATGAGCAGTTCTTC.

CDR3 region: CASSRKARDTQYF. Written as DNA, the CDR3 is TGTGCCAGCAGCAGGAAGGCTCGGGATACGCAGTATTTT. V usage is TRBV6-6 and J usage is TRBJ2-3; D ambiguous. Germline loops: CDR1 MNHNY, CDR2 SVGAGI (reference sequence). Trimming pared 6 bases from V and 6 bases from J, leaving 13 bases between. The CDR3 has 13 residues.

The chain combines TRBV12-3 or TRBV12-4 with TRBJ1-4, with D hard to call. V was clipped by 5 bases and J by 6 bases, with 7 bases between them. There are 12 residues in the CDR3. CDR3 in amino acids: CASSLGHEKLFF. The CDR3 nucleotides read TGTGCCAGCAGTCTAGGGCATGAAAAACTGTTTTTT.

J is TRBJ2-5 and V is TRBV5-1; weak D call: TRBD2 (6 bases). V lost 4 bases and J 5 bases, leaving 21 bases between the germline ends. The CDR3 consists of 16 residues. The germline gives CDR1 SGHRS, CDR2 YFSETQ. CDR3 sequence reads: CASSPFGEVLGETQYF. The CDR3 nucleotides read TGCGCCAGCAGCCCCTTCGGGGAGGTCTTGGGGGAGACCCAGTACTTC.

The chain carries TRBV3-1 (or the pseudogene TRBV3-2) and TRBJ2-4, with D possibly TRBD1 on 6 matching bases. From germline, CDR1 is LGHDT and CDR2 YNNKEL (reference sequence). The CDR3 is 17 residues long. Trimming removed 6 bases from V and 1 base from J, with 19 bases in between. Here the CDR3 reads CASSRVFRGLAKNIQYF. Here the CDR3 DNA reads TGTGCCAGCAGTCGCGTCTTCAGGGGATTGGCCAAAAACATTCAGTACTTC.

This sequence joins TRBV3-1 (or the pseudogene TRBV3-2) and TRBJ1-1, with D possibly matching TRBD1 (6 bases). The germline V and J ends were trimmed by 1 base and 4 bases, with 13 bases remaining between them. In germline, CDR1 is LGHDT, CDR2 YNNKEL (reference sequence). The CDR3 has 15 residues. CDR3 sequence reads: CASSQVDRQITEAFF. The DNA of the CDR3 is TGTGCCAGCAGCCAAGTGGACAGACAGATCACTGAAGCTTTCTTT.

The CDR3 DNA reads TGTGCCAGAAGCTTGTGGATCCAGGGGACCTACGAGCAGTACTTC. It is translated as CARSLWIQGTYEQYF. The chain couples TRBV5-3 to TRBJ2-7, with D maybe TRBD1 (6 bases). TRBV5-3 is recorded as an ORF, its role being uncertain. The CDR3 totals 15 residues. Trimming took off 1 base at V and 2 bases at J, with 13 bases between the two ends.

V gene TRBV9 combines with J gene TRBJ2-1; 9 bases agree with TRBD2. The V gene's germline CDR1 is SGDLS and CDR2 YYNGEE. Unmatched junction bases numbered 7, after V lost 2 bases and J lost 7 bases. The CDR3 length is 15 residues. The CDR3 region has the DNA TGTGCCAGCAGCGTCTCCCTAGCGGGGATGAATGAGCAGTTCTTC. This encodes CASSVSLAGMNEQFF. Using reference TRBV9 and TRBJ2-1 for the parts outside the CDR3, the full variable domain is DSGVTQTPKHLITATGQRVTLRCSPRSGDLSVYWYQQSLDQGLQFLIQYYNGEERAKGNILERFSAQQFPDLHSELNLSSLELGDSALYFCASSVSLAGMNEQFFGPGTRLTVL.